The 4 T cell receptor beta chains below all came from one sample that was sequenced in a study of blood T cell repertoires in COVID-19. Generated by immunoSEQ multiplex PCR, the TCRdb table keeps only in-frame clones and is missing some. The table shows about 120,000 clones, with 85% occurring only once. Sequences were obtained from peripheral blood. The receptors here all came from a woman aged 80 or older with acute or convalescent COVID-19.

The chain couples TRBV7-9 to TRBJ2-5, with 7 positions matching TRBD2. In germline, CDR1 is SEHNR, CDR2 FQNEAQ (reference sequence). V lost 4 bases to trimming and J lost 4 bases; unmatched junction nucleotides: 12. CDR3 length: 16 residues. The CDR3 region is CASSSTPGTTRETQYF. CDR3 DNA sequence: TGTGCCAGCAGCTCTACTCCCGGGACTACGAGAGAGACCCAGTACTTC.

The chain carries TRBV6-5 and TRBJ2-7, with TRBD1 matching over 9 bases. CDR1 is MNHEY and CDR2 is SVGAGI in the germline V gene. V was clipped by 6 bases and J by 1 base; unmatched bases: 4. The CDR3 is 14 amino acids. In nucleotides, the CDR3 is TGTGCCAGCAGCCAGACAGGGGGATCCTACGAGCAGTACGTC. Protein product: CASSQTGGSYEQYV.

Details on this clone: Relative to the germline gene, one junction end is altered; a read error may explain this. This chain connects TRBV6-5 to TRBJ1-3; possible D gene TRBD1, 6 bases. CDR1 is MNHEY, CDR2 SVGAGI, per germline. The length of the CDR3 is 14 residues. CDR3 protein: CVSRTGQIGNTIYF. CDR3 in DNA: TGTGTCAGCAGAACTGGACAGATTGGAAACACCATATATTTT.

This chain connects TRBV5-1 to TRBJ1-2; TRBD1 is a possible D gene (5 bases). The V and J ends lost 5 bases and 9 bases respectively, with 20 bases between them. This CDR3 region has 14 residues. CDR1 and CDR2 from the germline V gene are SGHRS and YFSETQ. In nucleotides, the CDR3 is TGCGCCAGCAGTCTCCAAGACCAGGGCCGGAGCTACACCTTC. It is translated as CASSLQDQGRSYTF.